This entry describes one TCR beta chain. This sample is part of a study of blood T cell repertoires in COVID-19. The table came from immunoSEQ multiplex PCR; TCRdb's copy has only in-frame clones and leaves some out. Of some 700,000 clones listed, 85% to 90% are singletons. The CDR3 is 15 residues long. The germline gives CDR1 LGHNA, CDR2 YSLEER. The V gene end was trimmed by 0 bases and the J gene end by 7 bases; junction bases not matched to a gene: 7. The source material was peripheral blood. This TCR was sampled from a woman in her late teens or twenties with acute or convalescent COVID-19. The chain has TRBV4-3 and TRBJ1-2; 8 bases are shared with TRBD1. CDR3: CASSQDRGPLGGYTF. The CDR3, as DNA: TGCGCCAGCAGCCAAGACAGGGGGCCGCTGGGTGGCTACACCTTC.